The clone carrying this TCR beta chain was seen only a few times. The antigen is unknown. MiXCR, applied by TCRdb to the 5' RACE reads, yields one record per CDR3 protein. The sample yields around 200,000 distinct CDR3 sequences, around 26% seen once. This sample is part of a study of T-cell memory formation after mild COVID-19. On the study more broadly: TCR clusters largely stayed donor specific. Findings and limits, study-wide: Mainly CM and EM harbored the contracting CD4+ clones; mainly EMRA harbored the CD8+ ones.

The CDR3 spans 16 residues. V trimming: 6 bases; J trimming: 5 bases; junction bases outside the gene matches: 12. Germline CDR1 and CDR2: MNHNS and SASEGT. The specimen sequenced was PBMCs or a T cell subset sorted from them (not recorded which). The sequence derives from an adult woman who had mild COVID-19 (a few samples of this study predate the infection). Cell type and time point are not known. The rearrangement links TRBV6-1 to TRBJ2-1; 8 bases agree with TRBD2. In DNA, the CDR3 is TGTGCCAGCAGGAGAGCCTCGGGGGGGGTAAACAATGAGCAGTTCTTC. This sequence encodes CASRRASGGVNNEQFF.